Each of the 5 T cell receptor beta chains below was sequenced from the same sample in a study of siplizumab effects on memory and regulatory T cells. The data were produced by immunoSEQ multiplex PCR, yet TCRdb's version contains in-frame clones alone and is incomplete. The sample holds approximately 58,000 clones, 85% to 95% seen once. Input material: CD8+ T cells sorted from blood. The receptors shown here come from a human donor in good health.

The chain couples TRBV21-1 to TRBJ2-5; TRBD1, as called in the table, went unchecked against the DNA. TRBV21-1 is flagged as a pseudogene. CDR3 length equals 13 residues. The CDR3 sequence: CASSTQGSETQYF. CDR3 DNA sequence: TGTGCCAGCAGCACGCAGGGCTCGGAGACCCAGTACTTC.

The chain uses TRBV7-2 and TRBJ2-3; D might be TRBD1 (6 bases). The CDR3 length is 15 residues. CDR1 and CDR2 (germline): SGHTA, FQGNSA. The V and J ends lost 2 bases and 0 bases respectively, with 9 bases between them. The CDR3 loop is CASSLPRGSTDTQYF. The CDR3, as DNA: TGTGCCAGCAGCTTACCCAGGGGAAGCACAGATACGCAGTATTTT.

DNA for the CDR3: TGTGCCACCAGCAGAGAGGTGTACAATGAGCAGTTCTTC. Protein: CATSREVYNEQFF. The chain is built from TRBV15 and TRBJ2-1; no clear D. V was trimmed by 0 bases and J by 4 bases, leaving 4 bases between them. Germline CDR1 LNHNV, CDR2 YYDKDF (reference sequence). This CDR3 is built from 13 residues.

This clone occurred once. The chain combines TRBV5-1 with TRBJ2-1; 11 nucleotides agree with TRBD2. Germline V gene sequence: CDR1 SGHRS, CDR2 YFSETQ. Germline trimming cut 3 bases from V and 5 bases from J; bases unmatched to any gene: 7. The CDR3 is 16 amino acids. CDR3 loop: CASSSILAGDDNEQFF. Here the CDR3 DNA reads TGCGCCAGCAGCTCGATACTAGCGGGAGATGACAATGAGCAGTTCTTC.

V and J are TRBV11-2 and TRBJ1-2; D is undetermined. V was cut by 1 base and J by 4 bases, with 10 bases left in between. The germline gives CDR1 SGHAT, CDR2 FQNNGV. The CDR3 loop spans 14 amino acids. For the CDR3, the DNA is TGTGCCAGCAGCTTAGGTCGGGGTTTCTATGGCTACACCTTC. This encodes CASSLGRGFYGYTF.